This entry features one T cell receptor beta chain sequence. The clone's antigen remains unknown. No clone much larger than this one lies a single base away; base qualities are absent. The library was obtained by the immunoSEQ multiplex PCR assay. Sourced from immuneACCESS, this table was stored by TCRdb with only in-frame sequences that have V and J called. A share of the clones is absent; for the studies checked, an unresolved V gene accounts for under half, and the remainder has no known explanation. Counted in this sample were more than 95,000 clones; approximately 84% of them appeared once. The ten largest account for around 2% of the sample. The sample comes from a study of control samples from healthy donors and cancer patients (dated by TCRdb to 2018 to 2021). As encoded in the germline V gene (reference sequence), CDR1 is LNHNV while CDR2 is YYDKDF. V is cut by 2 bases and J by 0 bases, and the space between the germline ends is 9 bases. The CDR3 starts with the cysteine, ends with the phenylalanine, and has 15 residues. Just CDR3 DNA is preserved here, 45 bases in frame from base 1.

The source is a man in his late teens or twenties in good health. Sequencing was carried out using blood. The sequence is built from TRBV15 and TRBJ2-3, with no confidently assigned D gene. The bases are TGTGCCACCAGCAGAAACAGCGCCAGCACAGATACGCAGTATTTT. Its protein reads: CATSRNSASTDTQYF.